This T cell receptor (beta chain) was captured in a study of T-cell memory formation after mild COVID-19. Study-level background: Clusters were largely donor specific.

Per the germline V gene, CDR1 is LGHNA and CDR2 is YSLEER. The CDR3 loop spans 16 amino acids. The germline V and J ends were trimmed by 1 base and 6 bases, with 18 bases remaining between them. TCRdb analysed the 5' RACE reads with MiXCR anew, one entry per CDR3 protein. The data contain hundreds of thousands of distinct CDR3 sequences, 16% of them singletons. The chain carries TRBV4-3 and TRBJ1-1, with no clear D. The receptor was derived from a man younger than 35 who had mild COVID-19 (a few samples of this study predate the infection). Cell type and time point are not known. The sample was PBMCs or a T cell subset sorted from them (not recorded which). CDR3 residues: CASSQGYASVLSEAFF. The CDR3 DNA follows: TGCGCCAGCAGCCAAGGTTACGCAAGTGTTTTGTCTGAAGCTTTCTTT.